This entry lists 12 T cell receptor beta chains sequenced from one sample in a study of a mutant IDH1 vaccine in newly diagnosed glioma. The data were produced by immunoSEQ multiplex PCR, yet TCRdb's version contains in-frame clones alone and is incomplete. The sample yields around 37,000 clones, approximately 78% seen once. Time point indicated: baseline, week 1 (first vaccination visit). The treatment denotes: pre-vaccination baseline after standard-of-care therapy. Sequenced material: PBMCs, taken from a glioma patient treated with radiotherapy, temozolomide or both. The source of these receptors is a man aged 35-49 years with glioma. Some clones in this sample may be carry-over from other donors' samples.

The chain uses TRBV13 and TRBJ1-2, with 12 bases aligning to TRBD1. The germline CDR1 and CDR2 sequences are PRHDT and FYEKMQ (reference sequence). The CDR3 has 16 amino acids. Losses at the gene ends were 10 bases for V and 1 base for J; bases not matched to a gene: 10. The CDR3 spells CATSFGDRGLNYGYTF. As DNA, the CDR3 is TGTGCCACCTCTTTCGGGGACAGGGGGCTTAACTATGGCTACACCTTC. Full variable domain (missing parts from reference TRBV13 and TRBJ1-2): AAGVIQSPRHLIKEKRETATLKCYPIPRHDTVYWYQQGPGQDPQFLISFYEKMQSDKGSIPDRFSAQQFSDYHSELNMSSLELGDSALYFCATSFGDRGLNYGYTFGSGTRLTVV.

The DNA of the CDR3 is TGCGCCAGCAGCTTAGGGGGGGCAAATGAGCAGTTCTTC. Translation: CASSLGGANEQFF. The gene calls are TRBV5-1 and TRBJ2-1; TRBD2 might be the D (7 bases). CDR3 length: 13 amino acids. Germline values: CDR1 SGHRS, CDR2 YFSETQ. V was clipped by 2 bases and J by 7 bases, with 10 bases between them.

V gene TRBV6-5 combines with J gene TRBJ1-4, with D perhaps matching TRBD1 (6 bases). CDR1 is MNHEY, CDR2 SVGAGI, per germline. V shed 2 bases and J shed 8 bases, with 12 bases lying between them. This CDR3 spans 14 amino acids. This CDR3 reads CASSYGQTLEKLFF. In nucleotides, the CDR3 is TGTGCCAGCAGTTACGGACAGACCCTAGAAAAACTGTTTTTT.

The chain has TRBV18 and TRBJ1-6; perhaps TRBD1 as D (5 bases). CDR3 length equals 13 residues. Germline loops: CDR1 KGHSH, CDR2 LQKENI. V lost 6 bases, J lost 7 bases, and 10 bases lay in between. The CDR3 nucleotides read TGTGCCAGCTCCGACAGACAGAATTCACCCCTCCACTTT. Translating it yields CASSDRQNSPLHF.

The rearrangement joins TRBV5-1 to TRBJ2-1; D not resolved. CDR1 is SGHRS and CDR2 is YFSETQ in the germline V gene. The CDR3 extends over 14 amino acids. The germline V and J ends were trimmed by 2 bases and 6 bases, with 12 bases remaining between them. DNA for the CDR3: TGCGCCAGCAGCTTAGGTTACACGCCCAATGAGCAGTTCTTC. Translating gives CASSLGYTPNEQFF.

CDR3 sequence reads: CASNSQGAGNQPQHF. CDR3 in DNA: TGTGCCAGCAACTCACAGGGGGCGGGCAATCAGCCCCAGCATTTT. The rearrangement uses TRBV27 and TRBJ1-5, with 9 bases identical to TRBD1. The CDR3 is made up of 15 amino acids. In germline, CDR1 is MNHEY, CDR2 SMNVEV (reference sequence). The ends lost 7 bases at V and 2 bases at J; junction bases unmatched: 6.

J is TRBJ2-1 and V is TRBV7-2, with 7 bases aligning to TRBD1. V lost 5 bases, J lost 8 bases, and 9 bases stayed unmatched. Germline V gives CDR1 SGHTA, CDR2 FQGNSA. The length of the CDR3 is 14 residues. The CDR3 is CASSDRTGPDEQFF. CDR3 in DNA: TGTGCCAGCAGCGACCGGACAGGTCCCGATGAGCAGTTCTTC.

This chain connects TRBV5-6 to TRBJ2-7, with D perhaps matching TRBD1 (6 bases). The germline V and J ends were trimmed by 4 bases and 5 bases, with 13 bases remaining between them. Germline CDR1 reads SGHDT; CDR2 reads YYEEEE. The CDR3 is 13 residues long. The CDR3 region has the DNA TGTGCCAGCAGCCCCACAGGGCTTGACGAGCAGTACTTC. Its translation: CASSPTGLDEQYF.

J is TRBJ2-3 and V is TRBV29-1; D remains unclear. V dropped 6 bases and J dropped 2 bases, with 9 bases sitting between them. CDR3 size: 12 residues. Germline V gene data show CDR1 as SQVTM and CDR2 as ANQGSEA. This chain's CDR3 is CSVDLHTDTQYF. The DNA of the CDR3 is TGCAGCGTAGACTTGCACACAGATACGCAGTATTTT.

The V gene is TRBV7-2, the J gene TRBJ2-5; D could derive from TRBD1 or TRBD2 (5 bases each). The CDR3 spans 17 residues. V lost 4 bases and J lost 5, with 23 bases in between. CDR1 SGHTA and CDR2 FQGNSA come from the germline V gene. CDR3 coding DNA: TGTGCCAGCAGCTCGAGGGCAAACCAGGGTCGCCGGGAGACCCAGTACTTC. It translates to CASSSRANQGRRETQYF.

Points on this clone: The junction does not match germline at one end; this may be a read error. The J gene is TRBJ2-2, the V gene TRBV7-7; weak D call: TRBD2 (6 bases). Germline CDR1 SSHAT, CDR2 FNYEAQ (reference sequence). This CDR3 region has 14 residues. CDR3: CASSSGLRTGELFF. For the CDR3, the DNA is TGTGCTAGCAGCTCGGGACTGAGAACCGGGGAGCTGTTTTTT.

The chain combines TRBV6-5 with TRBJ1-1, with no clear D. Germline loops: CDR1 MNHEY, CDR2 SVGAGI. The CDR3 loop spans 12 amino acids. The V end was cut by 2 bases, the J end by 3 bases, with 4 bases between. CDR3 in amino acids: CASSYGDTEAFF. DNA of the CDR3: TGTGCCAGCAGTTACGGGGACACTGAAGCTTTCTTT.